These T cell receptor beta chains were read from a single sample in a study of molecular identifiers for immune sequencing clone quantification. TCRdb reprocessed the PCR reads via MiXCR and lists one record per CDR3 protein. This sample has under 800,000 distinct CDR3 sequences, with about 25% found just once. Sequencing input: naive CD8+ T cells from blood, with Jurkat cell RNA spiked in. These receptor sequences come from a human donor in good health. Some libraries in this study had Jurkat cell RNA spiked in. Each CDR3 is given with its conserved first and last residue. The D gene is left open where the match is weak. Clone size is stated in some rows and not others, as once, few, many or a class when expanded.

clone_size	v_call	j_call	d_call	cdr3_nt	cdr3_aa
NA	TRBV5-3	TRBJ2-7	TRBD2	TGTCCCAGCAGGACAGCGGGGGGCTGGGAGCAGTACTTC	CPSRTAGGWEQYF
many	TRBV6-5	TRBJ2-3	NA	TGTGCCAGCAAACCGGTCTTGGACCCGCCCGGGGATACGCAGTATTTT	CASKPVLDPPGDTQYF
many	TRBV29-1	TRBJ2-3	NA	TGCAGCGACAAAATAGCAGATACGCAGTATTTT	CSDKIADTQYF
NA	TRBV27	TRBJ2-5	TRBD1	TGTGCCAGCAGTTCACTAACCCGGACAGGCCAAGAGACCCAGTACTTC	CASSSLTRTGQETQYF
NA	TRBV6-5	TRBJ2-2	TRBD1	TGTGCCAGCAGTTACCCCGGACAGGGTGGCGGGGAGCTGTTTTTT	CASSYPGQGGGELFF
many	TRBV12-3/TRBV12-4	TRBJ2-3	NA	TGTGCCAGCACCCCCGACGATGATACGCAGTATTTT	CASTPDDDTQYF
NA	TRBV20-1	TRBJ2-1	TRBD2	TGCAGTGCAACCGGGAGGGCCAGAAATGAGCAGTCCTTC	CSATGRARNEQSF
many	TRBV12-5	TRBJ1-5	TRBD1	TGTGCTAGTGGTTTGGTACAGGGGACTAGCAATCAGCCCCAGCATTTT	CASGLVQGTSNQPQHF
few	TRBV28	TRBJ2-7	NA	TGTGCCAGCTGCCAGGAATACTCCTACGAGCAGTACTTC	CASCQEYSYEQYF
NA	TRBV7-9	TRBJ2-2	NA	TGTGCCAGCAACCTAGGGGGGGGCACCGGGGAGCTGTTTTTT	CASNLGGGTGELFF
once	TRBV20-1	TRBJ1-5	NA	TGCAGTGCTAGACCTACTGGGGCTGGTCAGCCCCAGCATTTT	CSARPTGAGQPQHF
few	TRBV30	TRBJ2-5	TRBD2	TGTGCCTGGAGTCTAGCGGGAGGTGAGACCCAGTACTTC	CAWSLAGGETQYF
many	TRBV10-3	TRBJ2-3	NA	TGTGCCATCAGAGGCGGACACACAGATACGCAGTATTTT	CAIRGGHTDTQYF
many	TRBV25-1	TRBJ2-7	TRBD1	TGTGCCAGCAGAGGACAGGCATACGAGCAGTACTTC	CASRGQAYEQYF
many	TRBV20-1	TRBJ2-3	TRBD2	TGCAGTGCTATAGAAGCGGGGGGTCCCACAGATACGCAGTATTTT	CSAIEAGGPTDTQYF
few	TRBV20-1	TRBJ2-1	NA	TGCAGTGCTAGAGATTTAGTGGGTCTTAACAATGAGCAGTTCTTC	CSARDLVGLNNEQFF
few	TRBV12-3/TRBV12-4	TRBJ2-7	NA	TGTGCCAGCAGTTTCTTTATTGGTGAGCAGTACTTC	CASSFFIGEQYF
NA	TRBV21-1	TRBJ2-2	NA	TGTGCCCGGACCGAGGGACAGGAGGCCACCGGGGAGCTGTTTTTT	CARTEGQEATGELFF
few	TRBV19	TRBJ2-2	NA	TGTGCCAGTATCTTCGAGACCGGGGAGCTGTTTTTT	CASIFETGELFF
NA	TRBV7-8	TRBJ1-1	TRBD1	TGTGCCAGCAGTCCTACAGGGGTCCCTGAAGCTTTCTTT	CASSPTGVPEAFF
NA	TRBV4-1	TRBJ2-7	NA	TGCGCCAGCAGCCGGGTCGAGGGCTACGAGCAGTACTTC	CASSRVEGYEQYF
many	TRBV4-1	TRBJ1-3	NA	TGCGCCACCAGGATGGGGCCCAGCTCTGGAAACACCATATATTTT	CATRMGPSSGNTIYF
many	TRBV4-3	TRBJ2-7	NA	TGCGCCAGCAGCCAAACTAGTCCTTCCTACGAGCAGTACTTC	CASSQTSPSYEQYF
NA	TRBV16	TRBJ1-1	NA	TGTGCCAGCAGCCAAGTTTGGGCTACGGGGGGGGGTACAACTGAAGCTTTCTTT	CASSQVWATGGGTTEAFF
many	TRBV4-3	TRBJ2-5	NA	TGCGCCAGCAGCCAAGGAGTCAGCCAAGAGACCCAGTACTTC	CASSQGVSQETQYF
many	TRBV30	TRBJ2-3	NA	TGTGCCTGGAGTTTAGGGCATAACACAGATACGCAGTATTTT	CAWSLGHNTDTQYF
NA	TRBV4-2	TRBJ1-6	NA	TGTGCCAGCAGCCTTAGACAGATCTATAATTCACCCCTCCACTTT	CASSLRQIYNSPLHF
many	TRBV4-3	TRBJ2-1	TRBD2	TGCGCCAGCAGCCCGGGACTAGTAACCCATGAGCAGTTCTTC	CASSPGLVTHEQFF
many	TRBV5-5	TRBJ1-5	NA	TGTGCCAGCAGCTTGGAAGGACAGCAATATAGCAATCAGCCCCAGCATTTT	CASSLEGQQYSNQPQHF
NA	TRBV25-1	TRBJ2-3	NA	TGTGCCGGCAGTGATGGGACACCCTGGGATACGCAGTATTTT	CAGSDGTPWDTQYF
few	TRBV2	TRBJ1-3	TRBD1	TGTGCCAGCAGTCCCGGACAGGGTGCGACTGGAAACACCATATATTTT	CASSPGQGATGNTIYF
NA	TRBV24-1	TRBJ2-1	TRBD2	TGTGCCACCAGTCTCACGCGTCTAGCGGGATCCTACAATGAGCAGTTCTTC	CATSLTRLAGSYNEQFF
many	TRBV5-1	TRBJ2-7	TRBD1	TGCGCCAGCAGCCCCATTTCCGGGACAGGATTCTCCTACGAGCAGTACTTC	CASSPISGTGFSYEQYF
NA	TRBV5-1	TRBJ2-3	TRBD2	TGCGCCAGCAGCTCGGGACTAGCGGGATTAGCCACAGATACGCAGTATTTT	CASSSGLAGLATDTQYF
many	TRBV30	TRBJ2-3	TRBD1	TGTGCCTGTCACGACGGGACAGGGGGCACAGATACGCAGTATTTT	CACHDGTGGTDTQYF
NA	TRBV28	TRBJ1-6	NA	TGTGCCAGCAGCGGCAGCGGAAATTCACCCCTCCACTTT	CASSGSGNSPLHF
many	TRBV11-2	TRBJ2-6	NA	TGTGCCAGCAGCTTCGCAGGCTTAGACTCTGGGGCCAACGTCCTGACTTTC	CASSFAGLDSGANVLTF
NA	TRBV6-5	TRBJ2-6	NA	TGTGCCAGCAGTTACCCTTATACGCCCGAACGCTCTGGGGCCAACGTCCTGACTTTC	CASSYPYTPERSGANVLTF
NA	TRBV6-2/TRBV6-3	TRBJ2-5	TRBD1	TGTGCCAGCAGTTACGAGTTAGCCCGGGACAGGGAAGAGACCCAGTACTTC	CASSYELARDREETQYF
few	TRBV6-5	TRBJ1-6	NA	TGTGCCAGCAGTTACTCTCAGGATTCACCCCTCCACTTT	CASSYSQDSPLHF
NA	TRBV9	TRBJ2-3	TRBD2	TGTGCCAGCGGAAGGGCGGGAGTGACAGATACGCAGTATTTT	CASGRAGVTDTQYF
NA	TRBV6-5	TRBJ1-1	NA	TGTGCCAGCAGTTACTCGATTGGGTCCGGGGACACTGAAGCTTTCTTT	CASSYSIGSGDTEAFF
NA	TRBV4-1	TRBJ1-5	NA	TGCGCCAGCAGCCGAGGGCAGGGTGAGCAGCAGCCCCAGCATTTT	CASSRGQGEQQPQHF
many	TRBV4-2	TRBJ1-5	NA	TGTGCCAGCAGCCAAGGGGTCCAGCCCCAGCATTTT	CASSQGVQPQHF
NA	TRBV2	TRBJ2-7	TRBD2	TGTGCCAGCAGTGTAGGAGTAGCGGGGGGACCCTACGAGCAGTACTTC	CASSVGVAGGPYEQYF
NA	TRBV13	TRBJ2-4	NA	TGTGCCAGCAGCTTTGGCCATAACATTCAGTACTTC	CASSFGHNIQYF
many	TRBV7-2	TRBJ1-1	TRBD1	TGTGCCAGCAGCCTCAGACAGGGGACGAACACTGAAGCTTTCTTT	CASSLRQGTNTEAFF